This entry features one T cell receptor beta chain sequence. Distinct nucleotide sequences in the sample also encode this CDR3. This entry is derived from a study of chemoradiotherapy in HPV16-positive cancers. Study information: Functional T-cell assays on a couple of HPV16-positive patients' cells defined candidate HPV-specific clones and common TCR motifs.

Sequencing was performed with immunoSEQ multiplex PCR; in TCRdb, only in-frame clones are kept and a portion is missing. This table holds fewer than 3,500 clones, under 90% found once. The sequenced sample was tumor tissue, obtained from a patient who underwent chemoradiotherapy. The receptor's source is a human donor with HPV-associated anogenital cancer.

As DNA, the CDR3 is TGCGCCAGCAGCTTGACCGGGACAGTGAACACTGAAGCTTTCTTT. The encoded protein is CASSLTGTVNTEAFF. The gene calls are TRBV5-1 and TRBJ1-1, with 7 bases lining up with TRBD1. The CDR3 consists of 15 residues. Looked up from germline, CDR1 is SGHRS and CDR2 is YFSETQ. V lost 1 base and J lost 0; bases outside the gene matches: 3.